Sequencing of this T cell receptor beta chain was carried out in a study of T cells in Graves' hyperthyroidism and ophthalmopathy. Amplified TCR beta CDR3 regions came from RNA transcripts. TCR CDR3 regions were first amplified by RT-PCR with HTBI primers. Each CDR3 protein gets one entry after TCRdb re-called the multiplex PCR reads with MiXCR. The table includes hundreds of thousands of distinct CDR3 sequences, approximately 14% detected once. Trimming took off 8 bases at V and 7 bases at J, with 29 bases between the two ends. The length of the CDR3 is 17 residues. This clonotype was picked up many times.

The sequencing input was blood. This TCR was recovered from a woman aged 18-35 years with Graves' hyperthyroidism. The chain employs TRBV12-3 or TRBV12-4 and TRBJ1-2, with D possibly TRBD1 on 6 matching bases. CDR3 DNA: TGTGCCAGCCGGCGGCAGGGTTTGACAAAGACACAGGGTGGCTACACCTTC. Its translation: CASRRQGLTKTQGGYTF.